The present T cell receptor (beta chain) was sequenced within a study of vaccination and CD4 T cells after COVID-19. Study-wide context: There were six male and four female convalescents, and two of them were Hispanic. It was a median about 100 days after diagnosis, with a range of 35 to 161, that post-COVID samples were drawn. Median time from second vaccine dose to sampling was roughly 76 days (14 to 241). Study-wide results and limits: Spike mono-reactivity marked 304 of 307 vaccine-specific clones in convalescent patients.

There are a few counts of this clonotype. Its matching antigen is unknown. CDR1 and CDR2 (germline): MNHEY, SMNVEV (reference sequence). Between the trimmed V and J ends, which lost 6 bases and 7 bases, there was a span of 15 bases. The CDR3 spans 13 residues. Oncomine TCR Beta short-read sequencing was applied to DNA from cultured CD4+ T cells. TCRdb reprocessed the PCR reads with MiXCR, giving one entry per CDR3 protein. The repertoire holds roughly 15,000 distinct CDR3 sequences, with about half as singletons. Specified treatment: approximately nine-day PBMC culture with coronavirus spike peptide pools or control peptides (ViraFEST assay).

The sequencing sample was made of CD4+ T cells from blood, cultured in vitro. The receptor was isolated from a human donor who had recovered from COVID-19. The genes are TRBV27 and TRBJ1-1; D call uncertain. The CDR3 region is CASSLTPGVEAFF. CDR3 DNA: TGTGCCAGCAGCCTTACCCCCGGGGTTGAAGCTTTCTTT.